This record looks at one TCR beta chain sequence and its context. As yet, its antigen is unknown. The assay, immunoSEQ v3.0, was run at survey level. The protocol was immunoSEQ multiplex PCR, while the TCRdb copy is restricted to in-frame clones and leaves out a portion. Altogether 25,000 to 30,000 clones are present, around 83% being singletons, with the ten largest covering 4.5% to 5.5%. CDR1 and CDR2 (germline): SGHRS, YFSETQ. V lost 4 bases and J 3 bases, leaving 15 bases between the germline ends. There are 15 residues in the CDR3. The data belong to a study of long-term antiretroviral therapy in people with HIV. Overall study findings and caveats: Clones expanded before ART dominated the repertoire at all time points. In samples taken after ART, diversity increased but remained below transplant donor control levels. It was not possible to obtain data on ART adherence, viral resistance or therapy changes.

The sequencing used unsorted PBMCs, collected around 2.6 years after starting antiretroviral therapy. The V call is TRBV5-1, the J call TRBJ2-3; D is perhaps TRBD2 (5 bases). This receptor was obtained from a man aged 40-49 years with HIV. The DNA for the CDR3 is TGCGCCAGCAGCCGGGCGCCGGGAATAACAGATACGCAGTATTTT. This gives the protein CASSRAPGITDTQYF.